Listed below are T cell receptor beta chains from one sample, sequenced in a study of identical twins. TCRdb used MiXCR to reprocess the 5' RACE reads, holding one entry per CDR3 protein. The sample carries under 900,000 distinct CDR3 sequences, 15% to 20% recorded once. The data also belong to a second study, concerning T cells expressing NK-cell markers.

The specimen was PBMCs. The receptors were sampled from a woman aged 18-30 years in good health. Both conserved end residues are part of each CDR3. A D gene is named only where the DNA matches it firmly. Expanded clones get a size class; other rows say once, few or many, or leave the size out.

V	size	J	D	DNA	CDR3
TRBV5-1	-	TRBJ2-2	TRBD2	TGCGCCAGTGCCCTAGCGGGGGGGCCCACCGGGGAGCTGTTTTTT	CASALAGGPTGELFF
TRBV11-2	-	TRBJ2-3	-	TGTGCCAGCAGCTTCACCATACTTCGACGGGGAAGCACAGATACGCAGTATTTT	CASSFTILRRGSTDTQYF
TRBV4-2	-	TRBJ2-7	-	TGTGCCAGCAGCCAAAATGTGGTTAGAAGCTCCTACGAGCAGTACTTC	CASSQNVVRSSYEQYF
TRBV5-1	-	TRBJ2-1	-	TGCGCCAGCAGCTTGGAATTTATTAGAAATGAGCAGTTCTTC	CASSLEFIRNEQFF
TRBV6-1	few	TRBJ2-1	-	TGTGCCAGCAGTGAAGCCGCAACGCACTACAATGAGCAGTTCTTC	CASSEAATHYNEQFF
TRBV12-3/TRBV12-4	few	TRBJ2-5	-	TGTGCCAGCAGACAGGGACCCTCGCATCAAGAGACCCAGTACTTC	CASRQGPSHQETQYF
TRBV18	-	TRBJ2-1	TRBD2	TGTGCCAGCTCACCGTTACGGACTAGCGGGAGGAACAATGAGCAGTTCTTC	CASSPLRTSGRNNEQFF
TRBV20-1	few	TRBJ1-2	-	TGCAGTGCTAGAGGGCCCTATGGCTACACCTTC	CSARGPYGYTF
TRBV7-2	few	TRBJ1-6	TRBD1	TGTGCCAGCAGCTTAACGACAGGGCAAGCCCCCCTCCACTTT	CASSLTTGQAPLHF
TRBV12-3/TRBV12-4	few	TRBJ2-7	-	TGTGCCAGCAGTTTAATTCGTGGGCGGCAGTACTTC	CASSLIRGRQYF
TRBV5-1	few	TRBJ2-1	TRBD2	TGCGCCAGCAGCGTAGGCCATTCTAGCGGGAGTCTGAATGAGCAGTTCTTC	CASSVGHSSGSLNEQFF
TRBV7-9	few	TRBJ2-5	-	TGTGCCAGGGGGCCTATCCAAGAGACCCAGTACTTC	CARGPIQETQYF
TRBV4-2	-	TRBJ2-1	TRBD2	TGTGCCAGCAGCCAAGATTCTAGCGGGATTAATGAGCAGTTCTTC	CASSQDSSGINEQFF
TRBV10-3	few	TRBJ2-2	-	TGTGCCATCAGTGACCAGGGGAGGTCCGGGGAGCTGTTTTTT	CAISDQGRSGELFF
TRBV9	few	TRBJ2-1	-	TGTGCCAGCAGCGGGACCTACAATGAGCAGTTCTTC	CASSGTYNEQFF
TRBV11-2	few	TRBJ2-1	-	TGTGCCAGCAGCTTCATTATAACGAGCGGATACCATAACTACAATGAGCAGTTCTTC	CASSFIITSGYHNYNEQFF
TRBV29-1	-	TRBJ2-3	-	TGCAGCGTCGGACCGGGACTTTTCACAGATACGCAGTATTTT	CSVGPGLFTDTQYF
TRBV5-1	-	TRBJ2-5	TRBD1	TGCGCCAGCAGCTTGACAGGGGGCCCAGAGACCCAGTACTTC	CASSLTGGPETQYF
TRBV4-1	-	TRBJ2-6	TRBD1	TGCGCCAGCAGCCGAGCCATTTACCAAGGACAGGGAAAATCTGGGGCCAACGTCCTGACTTTC	CASSRAIYQGQGKSGANVLTF
TRBV20-1	-	TRBJ2-3	-	TGCAGTGCTCCCTACCCCACAGATACGCAGTATTTT	CSAPYPTDTQYF
TRBV3-1	-	TRBJ1-1	-	TGTGCCAGCAGCCAATTAAGGGGAGCAGCTTTCTTT	CASSQLRGAAFF
TRBV5-1	-	TRBJ2-5	-	TGCGCCAGCAGCCAACAGGGTCTGGAGACCCAGTACTTC	CASSQQGLETQYF
TRBV9	few	TRBJ2-6	-	TGTGCCAGCAGCTCCAAGACCGAGATCAACTCTGGGGCCAACGTCCTGACTTTC	CASSSKTEINSGANVLTF
TRBV7-9	few	TRBJ1-2	-	TGTGCCAGCAGCAACCAGGGAACTAACTATGGCTACACCTTC	CASSNQGTNYGYTF
TRBV11-2	few	TRBJ2-3	TRBD2	TGTGCCAGCAGCTTAGATCTAACTAGCGGGAGGGTGGATACGCAGTATTTT	CASSLDLTSGRVDTQYF
TRBV10-3	few	TRBJ2-7	-	TGTGCCAACCGGGGGAGTTCATACGAGCAGTACTTC	CANRGSSYEQYF
TRBV2	few	TRBJ2-3	-	TGTGCCAGCAGTGAAGTAATTGAGGGGGATACGCAGTATTTT	CASSEVIEGDTQYF
TRBV7-9	few	TRBJ1-1	TRBD1	TGTGCCAGCAGCCAGGGGGGAGCCACTGAAGCTTTCTTT	CASSQGGATEAFF
TRBV29-1	-	TRBJ1-1	-	TGCAGCGTTGAGAGACAGAACGAAGCTTTCTTT	CSVERQNEAFF
TRBV28	few	TRBJ2-1	-	TGTGCCAGCAGTGTCTACGGGGGCCAGATCTACAATGAGCAGTTCTTC	CASSVYGGQIYNEQFF
TRBV29-1	few	TRBJ2-3	TRBD1	TGCAGCGTTGTCTTGGGACAGGGATCAGATACGCAGTATTTT	CSVVLGQGSDTQYF